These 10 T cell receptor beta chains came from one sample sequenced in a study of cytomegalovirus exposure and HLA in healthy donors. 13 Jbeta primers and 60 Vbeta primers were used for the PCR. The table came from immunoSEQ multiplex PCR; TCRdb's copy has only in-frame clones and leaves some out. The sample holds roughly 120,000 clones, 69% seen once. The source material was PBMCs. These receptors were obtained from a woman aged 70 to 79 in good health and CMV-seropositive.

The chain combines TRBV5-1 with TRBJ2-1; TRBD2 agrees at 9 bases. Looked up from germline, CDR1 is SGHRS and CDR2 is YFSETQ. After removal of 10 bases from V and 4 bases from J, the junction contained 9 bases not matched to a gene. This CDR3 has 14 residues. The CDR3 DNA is TGCGCCGCGGGGGCGGGGGGGAGTTACAATGAGCAGTTCTTC. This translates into CAAGAGGSYNEQFF.

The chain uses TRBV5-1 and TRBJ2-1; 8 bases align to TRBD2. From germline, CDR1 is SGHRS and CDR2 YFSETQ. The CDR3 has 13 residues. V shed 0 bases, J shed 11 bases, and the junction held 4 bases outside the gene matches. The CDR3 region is CASSLAGGEKQFF. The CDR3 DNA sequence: TGCGCCAGCAGCTTGGCCGGGGGGGAGAAGCAGTTCTTC.

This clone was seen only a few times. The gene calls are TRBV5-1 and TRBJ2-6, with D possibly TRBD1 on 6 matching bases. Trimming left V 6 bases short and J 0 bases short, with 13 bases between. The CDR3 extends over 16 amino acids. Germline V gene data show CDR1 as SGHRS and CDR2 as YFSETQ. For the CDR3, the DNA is TGCGCCAGCATTCCAGGGGCTAGCTCTGGGGCCAACGTCCTGACTTTC. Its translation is CASIPGASSGANVLTF. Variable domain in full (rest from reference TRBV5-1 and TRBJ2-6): KAGVTQTPRYLIKTRGQQVTLSCSPISGHRSVSWYQQTPGQGLQFLFEYFSETQRNKGNFPGRFSGRQFSNSRSEMNVSTLELGDSALYLCASIPGASSGANVLTFGAGSRLTVL.

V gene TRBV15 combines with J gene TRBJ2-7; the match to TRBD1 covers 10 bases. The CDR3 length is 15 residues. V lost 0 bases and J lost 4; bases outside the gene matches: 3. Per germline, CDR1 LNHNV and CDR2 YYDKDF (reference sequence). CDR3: CATSRDRTGGYEQYF. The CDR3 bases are TGTGCCACCAGCAGAGACCGGACAGGGGGTTACGAGCAGTACTTC. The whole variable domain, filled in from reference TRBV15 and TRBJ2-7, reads DAMVIQNPRYQVTQFGKPVTLSCSQTLNHNVMYWYQQKSSQAPKLLFHYYDKDFNNEADTPDNFQSRRPNTSFCFLDIRSPGLGDTAMYLCATSRDRTGGYEQYFGPGTRLTVT.

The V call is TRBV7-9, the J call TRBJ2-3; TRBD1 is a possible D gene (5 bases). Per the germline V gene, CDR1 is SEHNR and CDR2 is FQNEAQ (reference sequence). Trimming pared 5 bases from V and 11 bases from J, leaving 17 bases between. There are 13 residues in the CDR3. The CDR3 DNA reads TGTGCCAGCAGCCTCCGTGAAGGGGCCCAGCAGTATTTT. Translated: CASSLREGAQQYF.

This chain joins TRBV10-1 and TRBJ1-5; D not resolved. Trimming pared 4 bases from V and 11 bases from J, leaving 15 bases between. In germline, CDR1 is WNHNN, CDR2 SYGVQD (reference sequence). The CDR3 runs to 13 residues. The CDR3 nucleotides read TGCGCCAGCAGTGTAACAACATCAGCGACCCAGCATTTT. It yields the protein CASSVTTSATQHF.

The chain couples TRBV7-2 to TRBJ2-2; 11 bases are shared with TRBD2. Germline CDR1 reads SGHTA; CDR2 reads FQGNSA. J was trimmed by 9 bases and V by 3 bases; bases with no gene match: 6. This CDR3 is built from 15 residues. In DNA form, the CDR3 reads TGTGCCAGCAGCTTTAGCGGGGGGGCGGTTCGGGAGCTGTTTTTT. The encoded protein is CASSFSGGAVRELFF.

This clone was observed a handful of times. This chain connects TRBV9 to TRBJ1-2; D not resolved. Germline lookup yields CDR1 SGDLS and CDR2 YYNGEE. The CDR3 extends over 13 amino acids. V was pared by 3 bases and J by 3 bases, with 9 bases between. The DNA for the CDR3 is TGTGCCAGCAGCGGTGGCACAGACTATGGCTACACCTTC. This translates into CASSGGTDYGYTF.

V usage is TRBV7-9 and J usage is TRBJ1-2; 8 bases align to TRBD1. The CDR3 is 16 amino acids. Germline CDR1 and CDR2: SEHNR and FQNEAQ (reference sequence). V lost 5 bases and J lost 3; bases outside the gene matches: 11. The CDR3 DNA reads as TGTGCCAGCAGCCACCCCCTTCAGGGGGCTGACTATGGCTACACCTTC. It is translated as CASSHPLQGADYGYTF.

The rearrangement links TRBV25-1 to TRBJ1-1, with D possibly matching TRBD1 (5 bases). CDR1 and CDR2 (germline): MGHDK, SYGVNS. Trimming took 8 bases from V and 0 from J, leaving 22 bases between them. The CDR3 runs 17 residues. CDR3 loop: CASVRQQYSLMNTEAFF. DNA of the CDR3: TGTGCCAGCGTTAGACAGCAGTACTCTCTCATGAACACTGAAGCTTTCTTT.